This TCR beta chain was found in a study of cytomegalovirus exposure and HLA in healthy donors. The CDR3 has 18 amino acids. The V and J ends lost 1 base and 0 bases respectively, with 18 bases between them. Germline CDR1 LGHNA, CDR2 YNFKEQ. Primers: 60 Vbeta forward and 13 Jbeta reverse. TCRdb keeps only in-frame clones here, not all; method: immunoSEQ multiplex PCR. This listing includes over 80,000 clones. Comments on this clone: What it recognizes is unknown.

Study results and caveats: Later on, a genetic analysis was performed. It linked a missense variant in DCLRE1C with V- and J-gene trimming of TCR beta. Cytomegalovirus status, reportedly, was diagnosed with high specificity and sensitivity by the classifier. Accurate HLA-A and HLA-B prediction from TCR beta sequences was reported for most subjects. Among TCR sequences, most were rare, though some public TCRs appeared in many donors.

The V gene is TRBV4-2, the J gene TRBJ1-2; no definite D call. Specimen: PBMCs. The receptor was isolated from a girl aged 10-17 years in good health and CMV-seropositive. The CDR3 coding sequence is TGTGCCAGCAGCCAAGTGGAGAAAGACGTTATTCCTAACTATGGCTACACCTTC. It yields the protein CASSQVEKDVIPNYGYTF.